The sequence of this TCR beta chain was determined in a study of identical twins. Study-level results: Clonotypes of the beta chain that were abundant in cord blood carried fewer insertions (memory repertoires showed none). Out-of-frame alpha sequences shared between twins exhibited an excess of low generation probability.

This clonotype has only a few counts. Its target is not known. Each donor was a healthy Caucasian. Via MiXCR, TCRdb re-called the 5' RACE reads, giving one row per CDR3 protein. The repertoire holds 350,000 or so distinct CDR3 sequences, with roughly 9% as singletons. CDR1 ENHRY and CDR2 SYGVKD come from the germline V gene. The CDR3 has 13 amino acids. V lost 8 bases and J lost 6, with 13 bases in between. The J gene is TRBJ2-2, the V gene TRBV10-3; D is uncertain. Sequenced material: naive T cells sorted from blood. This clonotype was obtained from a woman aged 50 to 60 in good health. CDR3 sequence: CAIQTTPPGELFF. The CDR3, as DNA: TGTGCCATCCAGACGACCCCCCCCGGGGAGCTGTTTTTT.